This T cell receptor beta chain derives from a study of graft-versus-host responses after intestinal transplantation. Overall study: Anti-thymocyte globulin served as induction for all recipients, who then took tacrolimus and steroids for approximately 3 years.

Concerning this clone: Antigen: not known.

The V end was cut by 3 bases, the J end by 2 bases, with 7 bases between. Per the germline V gene, CDR1 is MNHEY and CDR2 is SMNVEV (reference sequence). The CDR3 is 13 amino acids. Here immunoSEQ multiplex PCR was the method, and the copy in TCRdb shows in-frame clones only, minus some. The sample holds fewer than 90,000 clones, about 94% seen once. Broader study findings: GvH clonotypes were identified within recipient marrow, with a subset emerging first in ileum or blood.

The sample consisted of unstimulated CD4+ T cells sorted from spleen or lymph node cells, taken before transplant. The TCR was taken from a human donor who was the organ donor for an intestinal transplant. J is TRBJ1-1 and V is TRBV27, with D perhaps matching TRBD1 (5 bases). The CDR3 here is CASSFRDNTEAFF. CDR3 in DNA: TGTGCCAGCAGTTTCAGGGATAACACTGAAGCTTTCTTT.